A selection of T cell receptor beta chains follows, all from one sample in a study of CD8+ T cells in alopecia areata. Here immunoSEQ multiplex PCR was the method, and the copy in TCRdb shows in-frame clones only, minus some. This table holds about 200,000 clones, just under 65% found once. The input for sequencing was CD4+ T cells sorted from blood, taken around week 50, from a patient treated with tofacitinib. The receptor set was obtained from a human donor with alopecia areata. Each CDR3 is given with its conserved first and last residue. The D gene is left open where the match is weak. Not all rows give a size; the values are once, few, many and, for expanded clones, a class.

size: few
D: TRBD1
V: TRBV7-8
J: TRBJ1-5
DNA: TGTGCCAGCAGCTCGACAGGGGTCGGTGGCAATCAGCCCCAGCATTTT
CDR3: CASSSTGVGGNQPQHF

size: NA
D: NA
V: TRBV13
J: TRBJ2-5
DNA: TGTGCCAGCAGCTTTAGGACTAACCAAGAGACCCAGTACTTC
CDR3: CASSFRTNQETQYF

size: NA
D: NA
V: TRBV6-5
J: TRBJ2-7
DNA: TGTGCCAGCAGTTATTCCCTTCCGAATTCCGGGGCGGAGCAGTACTTC
CDR3: CASSYSLPNSGAEQYF

size: once
D: NA
V: TRBV30
J: TRBJ2-6
DNA: TGTGCCTGGACCCCCCGAGGGTTAACCTCTGGGGCCAACGTCCTGACTTTC
CDR3: CAWTPRGLTSGANVLTF

size: few
D: NA
V: TRBV30
J: TRBJ2-1
DNA: TGTGCCTGGAGGGACACAGGGAGTTGGGACAATGAGCAGTTCTTC
CDR3: CAWRDTGSWDNEQFF

size: few
D: NA
V: TRBV29-1
J: TRBJ1-4
DNA: TGCAGCGTTGGTAGATCCAATGAAAAACTGTTTTTT
CDR3: CSVGRSNEKLFF

size: few
D: TRBD1
V: TRBV2
J: TRBJ2-7
DNA: TGTGCCAGCAGCAGGACAGGGGAAGAGCAGTACTTC
CDR3: CASSRTGEEQYF

size: NA
D: TRBD1
V: TRBV27
J: TRBJ1-5
DNA: TGTGCCAGCAGTTTATTTGGACAGGGCCTCAATCAGCCCCAGCATTTT
CDR3: CASSLFGQGLNQPQHF

size: NA
D: NA
V: TRBV7-8
J: TRBJ2-7
DNA: TGTGCCAGCAGCCACAGGAACTCCTACGAGCAGTACTTC
CDR3: CASSHRNSYEQYF

size: few
D: TRBD2
V: TRBV7-3
J: TRBJ2-3
DNA: TGTGCCAGCAGCCCTCTAGCGGGGGGGCCGACAGATACGCAGTATTTT
CDR3: CASSPLAGGPTDTQYF

size: NA
D: NA
V: TRBV29-1
J: TRBJ2-6
DNA: TGCAGCGTTGGAGACAGCTCTGGGGCCAACGTCCTGACTTTC
CDR3: CSVGDSSGANVLTF

size: NA
D: NA
V: TRBV29-1
J: TRBJ1-1
DNA: TGCAGCGCTCTTCCTGAAGCTTTCTTT
CDR3: CSALPEAFF

size: few
D: NA
V: TRBV27
J: TRBJ2-1
DNA: TGTGCCAGCAGTCGGGGGACCTCCGAGCAGTTCTTC
CDR3: CASSRGTSEQFF

size: NA
D: TRBD1
V: TRBV29-1
J: TRBJ1-1
DNA: TGCAGCGTTCGGGACAGGGTCACTGAAGCTTTCTTT
CDR3: CSVRDRVTEAFF

size: NA
D: NA
V: TRBV27
J: TRBJ1-5
DNA: TGTGCCAGCAGTTCGGGGGAGGGGTGGTATCAGCCCCAGCATTTT
CDR3: CASSSGEGWYQPQHF

size: few
D: NA
V: TRBV20-1
J: TRBJ1-1
DNA: TGCAGTGCTAGATGGAACACTGAAGCTTTCTTT
CDR3: CSARWNTEAFF

size: NA
D: TRBD2
V: TRBV5-4
J: TRBJ2-1
DNA: TGTGCCAGCAGCTTGGATGGCGGGGGGGCGAATGAGCAGTTCTTC
CDR3: CASSLDGGGANEQFF

size: NA
D: NA
V: TRBV29-1
J: TRBJ2-5
DNA: TGCAGCGTTGGTGAAGGGTACCAAGAGACCCAGTACTTC
CDR3: CSVGEGYQETQYF

size: NA
D: NA
V: TRBV11-2
J: TRBJ2-7
DNA: TGTGCCAGCAGCCCCCAGGACTACGAGCAGTACTTC
CDR3: CASSPQDYEQYF

size: NA
D: NA
V: TRBV29-1
J: TRBJ1-1
DNA: TGCAGCGTTGGGGCGACAGGCCTGAACACTGAAGCTTTCTTT
CDR3: CSVGATGLNTEAFF

size: NA
D: NA
V: TRBV29-1
J: TRBJ2-5
DNA: TGCAGCGTTGAAGAAGGGGAGGAGCAGTACTTC
CDR3: CSVEEGEEQYF

size: NA
D: TRBD1
V: TRBV9
J: TRBJ2-2
DNA: TGTGCCAGCAGCGTAGAACAGGGGGCTTCCACCGGGGAGCTGTTTTTT
CDR3: CASSVEQGASTGELFF

size: once
D: NA
V: TRBV28
J: TRBJ1-1
DNA: TGTGCCAGCCAGATGACTGACTTGAACACTGAAGCTTTCTTT
CDR3: CASQMTDLNTEAFF

size: NA
D: NA
V: TRBV5-6
J: TRBJ1-5
DNA: TGTGCCAGCAGCTTGGCCGATCAGCCCCAGCATTTT
CDR3: CASSLADQPQHF

size: NA
D: NA
V: TRBV30
J: TRBJ2-7
DNA: TGTGCCTGTCGGACGGCAAACTACGAGCAGTACTTC
CDR3: CACRTANYEQYF

size: NA
D: NA
V: TRBV29-1
J: TRBJ2-7
DNA: TGCAGCTCGCGGGACAGCGCCTACGAGCAGTACTTC
CDR3: CSSRDSAYEQYF

size: NA
D: NA
V: TRBV4-3
J: TRBJ2-3
DNA: TGCGCCAGCAGCCAACAGGTTCCAGATACGCAGTATTTT
CDR3: CASSQQVPDTQYF

size: NA
D: TRBD1
V: TRBV29-1
J: TRBJ2-1
DNA: TGCAGCGTGCCTAGGACAGGGGGTTTATTCTACAATGAGCAGTTCTTC
CDR3: CSVPRTGGLFYNEQFF

size: NA
D: TRBD2
V: TRBV7-3
J: TRBJ2-7
DNA: TGTGCCAGCAGCCCCCACGGGGGGGCTGGAGACGAGCAGTACTTC
CDR3: CASSPHGGAGDEQYF

size: few
D: NA
V: TRBV7-9
J: TRBJ1-1
DNA: TGTGCCAGCAGCCTTCAGGAGGCTAGCAGGACTTTCTTT
CDR3: CASSLQEASRTFF

size: few
D: TRBD2
V: TRBV25-1
J: TRBJ2-1
DNA: TGTGCCACAACTGGGGGGGTCCGGTCTGAGCAGTTCTTC
CDR3: CATTGGVRSEQFF

size: NA
D: NA
V: TRBV5-1
J: TRBJ2-1
DNA: TGCGCCAGCAGCTCCGACACCCTTGGCTCCTACAATGAGCAGTTCTTC
CDR3: CASSSDTLGSYNEQFF

size: NA
D: NA
V: TRBV29-1
J: TRBJ1-1
DNA: TGCAGCGTGGCACAGGGTGGGACTGAAGCTTTCTTT
CDR3: CSVAQGGTEAFF

size: few
D: TRBD2
V: TRBV4-1
J: TRBJ2-6
DNA: TGCGCCAGCAGCCAAGTACCGGCGGGGGGGCCCTCTGGGGCCAACGTCCTGACTTTC
CDR3: CASSQVPAGGPSGANVLTF

size: NA
D: NA
V: TRBV30
J: TRBJ1-6
DNA: TGTGCCTGGAAAGCCGGGTACGGATCACCCCTCCACTTT
CDR3: CAWKAGYGSPLHF

size: NA
D: NA
V: TRBV29-1
J: TRBJ1-2
DNA: TGCAGCGTCGACACAGGGAACTATGGCTACACCTTC
CDR3: CSVDTGNYGYTF

size: few
D: NA
V: TRBV29-1
J: TRBJ1-5
DNA: TGCAGCGTTGGGGACGGGGATTTTCAGCCCCAGCATTTT
CDR3: CSVGDGDFQPQHF

size: NA
D: NA
V: TRBV11-2
J: TRBJ1-1
DNA: TGTGCCAGCAGCTTAGATTTTTTCCCCAGCACAGGGCTTGAAGCTTTCTTT
CDR3: CASSLDFFPSTGLEAFF

size: NA
D: NA
V: TRBV2
J: TRBJ1-1
DNA: TGTGCCAGCAGTGATAGGGGGAGCACTGAAGCTTTCTTT
CDR3: CASSDRGSTEAFF

size: NA
D: TRBD2
V: TRBV29-1
J: TRBJ2-4
DNA: TGCAGCGTTGCGCGTAGCGGGGCCTCCAACATTCAGTACTTC
CDR3: CSVARSGASNIQYF

size: NA
D: TRBD1
V: TRBV29-1
J: TRBJ1-5
DNA: TGCAGCGTGGGGGACAGGAGCAATCAGCCCCAGCATTTT
CDR3: CSVGDRSNQPQHF

size: NA
D: TRBD1
V: TRBV5-1
J: TRBJ2-3
DNA: TGCGCCAGCAGTTTCGGAAGGGACAGGGGGAAGATGGAGACAGATACGCAGTATTTT
CDR3: CASSFGRDRGKMETDTQYF

size: NA
D: NA
V: TRBV6-5
J: TRBJ2-3
DNA: TGTGCCAGCCGCCCCTCCTTGGGCCGATTAAATACGCAGTATTTT
CDR3: CASRPSLGRLNTQYF

size: once
D: TRBD1
V: TRBV29-1
J: TRBJ2-1
DNA: TGCAGCGTTGTAGGGGACAGGAGCTCCTACAATGAGCAGTTCTTC
CDR3: CSVVGDRSSYNEQFF

size: NA
D: TRBD1
V: TRBV29-1
J: TRBJ2-7
DNA: TGCAGCGTGCAGGGACAGGGGACCTACGAGCAGTACTTC
CDR3: CSVQGQGTYEQYF

size: NA
D: TRBD1
V: TRBV5-1
J: TRBJ2-2
DNA: TGCGCCAGCAGCCTTAACAGGGGGCGAGACACCGGGGAGCTGTTTTTT
CDR3: CASSLNRGRDTGELFF

size: NA
D: NA
V: TRBV14
J: TRBJ1-2
DNA: TGTGCCAGCAGCCCAAAGATCTGGAGTAACTATGGCTACACCTTC
CDR3: CASSPKIWSNYGYTF

size: few
D: NA
V: TRBV4-2
J: TRBJ2-2
DNA: TGTGCCAGCAGCACCAGCCCCACAGGGCTGGACACCGGGGAGCTGTTTTTT
CDR3: CASSTSPTGLDTGELFF

size: NA
D: NA
V: TRBV28
J: TRBJ1-6
DNA: TGTGCCTCGGGTGGAGGGGAACCCTATAATTCACCCCTCCACTTT
CDR3: CASGGGEPYNSPLHF

size: NA
D: TRBD1
V: TRBV9
J: TRBJ1-1
DNA: TGTGCCAGCAGCGTACAGGGGGCAGGTACTGAAGCTTTCTTT
CDR3: CASSVQGAGTEAFF

size: NA
D: NA
V: TRBV30
J: TRBJ1-2
DNA: TGTGCCTGGAACCTTTGGGGGACGGCTGGCTACACCTTC
CDR3: CAWNLWGTAGYTF

size: NA
D: NA
V: TRBV29-1
J: TRBJ1-1
DNA: TGCAGCTCCACAGGGCTGCTATTCACTGAAGCTTTCTTT
CDR3: CSSTGLLFTEAFF

size: few
D: TRBD1
V: TRBV7-2
J: TRBJ2-1
DNA: TGTGCCAGCAGCTACTCCGGGACAGGGGGCAAAGATGAGCAGTTCTTC
CDR3: CASSYSGTGGKDEQFF

size: NA
D: NA
V: TRBV15
J: TRBJ2-2
DNA: TGTGCCACCAGCAGAGGGGGAGCGGGCGGGGAGCTGTTTTTT
CDR3: CATSRGGAGGELFF

size: NA
D: NA
V: TRBV19
J: TRBJ2-6
DNA: TGTGCCAGTAGCATGAAACAGGCGGACCCTGGGGCCAACGTCCTGACTTTC
CDR3: CASSMKQADPGANVLTF

size: few
D: NA
V: TRBV30
J: TRBJ1-1
DNA: TGTGCCTGGAGTCTGAACACTGAAGCTTTCTTT
CDR3: CAWSLNTEAFF

size: NA
D: NA
V: TRBV29-1
J: TRBJ2-7
DNA: TGCAGCGTTGGGACCCGACAGACCTACGAGCAGTACTTC
CDR3: CSVGTRQTYEQYF

size: NA
D: NA
V: TRBV7-8
J: TRBJ2-3
DNA: TGTGCCAGCAGAAGTCACAGCGGAGATACGCAGTATTTT
CDR3: CASRSHSGDTQYF

size: NA
D: NA
V: TRBV23-1
J: TRBJ2-3
DNA: TGCGCCAGCAGTCAATCGGGGTTGGTTGCGCGGACAGATACGCAGTATTTT
CDR3: CASSQSGLVARTDTQYF

size: NA
D: NA
V: TRBV29-1
J: TRBJ1-1
DNA: TGCAGCGTTGAAATCCAACAGGGATCTGAAGCTTTCTTT
CDR3: CSVEIQQGSEAFF